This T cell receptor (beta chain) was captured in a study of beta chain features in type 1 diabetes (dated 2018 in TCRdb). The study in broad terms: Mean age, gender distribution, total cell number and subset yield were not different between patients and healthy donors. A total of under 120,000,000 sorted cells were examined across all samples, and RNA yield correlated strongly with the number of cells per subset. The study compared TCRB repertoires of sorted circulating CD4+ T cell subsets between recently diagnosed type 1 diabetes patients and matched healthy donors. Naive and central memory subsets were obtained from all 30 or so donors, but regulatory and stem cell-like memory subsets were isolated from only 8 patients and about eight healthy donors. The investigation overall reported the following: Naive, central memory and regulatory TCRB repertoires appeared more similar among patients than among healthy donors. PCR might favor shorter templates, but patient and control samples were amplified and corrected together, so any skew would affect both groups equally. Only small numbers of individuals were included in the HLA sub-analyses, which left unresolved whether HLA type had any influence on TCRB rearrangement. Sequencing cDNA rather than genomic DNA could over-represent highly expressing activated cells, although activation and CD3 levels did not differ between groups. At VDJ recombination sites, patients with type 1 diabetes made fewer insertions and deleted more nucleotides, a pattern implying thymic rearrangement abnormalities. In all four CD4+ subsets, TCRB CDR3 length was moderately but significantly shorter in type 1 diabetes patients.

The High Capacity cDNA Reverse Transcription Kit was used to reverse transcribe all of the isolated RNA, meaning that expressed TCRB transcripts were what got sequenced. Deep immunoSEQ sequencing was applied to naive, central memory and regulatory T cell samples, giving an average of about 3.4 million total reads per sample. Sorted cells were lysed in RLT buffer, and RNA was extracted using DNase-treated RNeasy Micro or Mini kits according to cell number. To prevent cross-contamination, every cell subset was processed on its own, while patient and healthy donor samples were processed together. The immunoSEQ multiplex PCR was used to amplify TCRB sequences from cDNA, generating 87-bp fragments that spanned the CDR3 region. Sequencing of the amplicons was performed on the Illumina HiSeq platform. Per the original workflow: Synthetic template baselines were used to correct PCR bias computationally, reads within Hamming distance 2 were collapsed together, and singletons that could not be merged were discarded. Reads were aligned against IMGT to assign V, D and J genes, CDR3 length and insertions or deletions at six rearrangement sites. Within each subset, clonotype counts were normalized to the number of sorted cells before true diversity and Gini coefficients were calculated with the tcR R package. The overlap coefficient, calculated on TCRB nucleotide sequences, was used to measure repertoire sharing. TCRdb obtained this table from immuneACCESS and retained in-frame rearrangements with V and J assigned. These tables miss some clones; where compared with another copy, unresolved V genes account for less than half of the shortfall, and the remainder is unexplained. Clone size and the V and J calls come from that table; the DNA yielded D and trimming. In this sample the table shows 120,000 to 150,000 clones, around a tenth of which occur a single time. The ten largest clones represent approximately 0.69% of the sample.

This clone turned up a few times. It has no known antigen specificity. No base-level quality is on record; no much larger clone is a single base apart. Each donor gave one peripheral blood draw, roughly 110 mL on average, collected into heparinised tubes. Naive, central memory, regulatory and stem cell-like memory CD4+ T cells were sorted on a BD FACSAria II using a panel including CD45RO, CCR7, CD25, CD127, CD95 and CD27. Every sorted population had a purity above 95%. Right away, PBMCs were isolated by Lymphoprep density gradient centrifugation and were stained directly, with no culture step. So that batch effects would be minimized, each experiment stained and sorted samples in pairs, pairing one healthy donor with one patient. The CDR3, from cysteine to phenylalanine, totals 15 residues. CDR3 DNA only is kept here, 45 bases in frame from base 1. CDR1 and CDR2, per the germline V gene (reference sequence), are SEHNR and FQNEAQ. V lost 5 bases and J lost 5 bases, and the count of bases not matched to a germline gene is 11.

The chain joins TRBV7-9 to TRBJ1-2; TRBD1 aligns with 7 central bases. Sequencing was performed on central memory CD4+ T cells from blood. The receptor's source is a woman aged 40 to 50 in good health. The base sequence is TGTGCCAGCAGCCCTAGACAGGGAACGGGGTATGGCTACACCTTC. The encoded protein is CASSPRQGTGYGYTF. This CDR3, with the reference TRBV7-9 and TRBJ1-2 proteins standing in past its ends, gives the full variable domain DTGVSQNPRHKITKRGQNVTFRCDPISEHNRLYWYRQTLGQGPEFLTYFQNEAQLEKSRLLSDRFSAERPKGSFSTLEIQRTEQGDSAMYLCASSPRQGTGYGYTFGSGTRLTVV.